The following is a T cell receptor (beta chain) sequence with its context. As yet, its antigen is unknown. Some clones are missing from TCRdb's copy, which holds only in-frame ones; the method was immunoSEQ multiplex PCR. The data show approximately 72,000 clones, with about 93% seen just once and 0.55% to 0.8% held by the top ten. This specimen belongs to a study of cytomegalovirus exposure and HLA in healthy donors. Regarding the study as a whole: The finding came from a later analysis; first-cohort TCR clusters tended to co-occur in the roughly 120 validation repertoires. Diagnosis of cytomegalovirus status made by the classifier reportedly showed high specificity and sensitivity.

With V trimmed by 5 bases and J by 3 bases, 6 bases remained unmatched. Germline CDR1 and CDR2: SGDLS and YYNGEE. The CDR3 sequence is 15 residues long. This rearrangement joins TRBV9 to TRBJ1-5, with 9 bases that match TRBD1. Sequencing was performed on PBMCs. This sequence was found in a woman in her late teens or twenties in good health and CMV-seronegative. Here the CDR3 reads CASSGQGLFNQPQHF. For the CDR3, the DNA is TGTGCCAGCAGTGGACAGGGGTTGTTCAATCAGCCCCAGCATTTT.